The T cell receptor beta chain described here comes from a study of post-analysis software for immune sequencing data. Overall study: Both relapsing-remitting and secondary progressive multiple sclerosis featured among the disease courses, as did progressive-relapsing multiple sclerosis. Study-wide findings and caveats: Compared against controls, patients with multiple sclerosis displayed significantly lower normalized Chao1 diversity. Co-batched samples clustered tightly together by F measure. The study found TRBV5-6, TRBV5-1 and TRBV20-1 among several TRBV segments more frequent in patients than controls.

cDNA libraries of TCR beta carried unique molecular identifiers. T cells numbering roughly 0.85 to 11 million gave rise to 400,000 to 550,000 cDNA molecules. TCRdb reanalysed the PCR reads using MiXCR and keeps one entry per CDR3 protein. The repertoire holds hundreds of thousands of distinct CDR3 sequences, with roughly two fifths as singletons. The length of the CDR3 is 15 residues. Trimming took 5 bases from V and 2 from J, leaving 17 bases between them. CDR1 and CDR2 (germline): SGHRS, YFSETQ. This clonotype was found a few times. What it binds is not known. The source material was blood. This chain connects TRBV5-1 to TRBJ2-7; D may be TRBD1 (6 bases). This sequence was found in a girl under 18 with multiple sclerosis. CDR3 sequence: CASREGTGITYEQYF. The CDR3, as DNA: TGCGCCAGCAGAGAAGGAACAGGGATCACCTACGAGCAGTACTTC.